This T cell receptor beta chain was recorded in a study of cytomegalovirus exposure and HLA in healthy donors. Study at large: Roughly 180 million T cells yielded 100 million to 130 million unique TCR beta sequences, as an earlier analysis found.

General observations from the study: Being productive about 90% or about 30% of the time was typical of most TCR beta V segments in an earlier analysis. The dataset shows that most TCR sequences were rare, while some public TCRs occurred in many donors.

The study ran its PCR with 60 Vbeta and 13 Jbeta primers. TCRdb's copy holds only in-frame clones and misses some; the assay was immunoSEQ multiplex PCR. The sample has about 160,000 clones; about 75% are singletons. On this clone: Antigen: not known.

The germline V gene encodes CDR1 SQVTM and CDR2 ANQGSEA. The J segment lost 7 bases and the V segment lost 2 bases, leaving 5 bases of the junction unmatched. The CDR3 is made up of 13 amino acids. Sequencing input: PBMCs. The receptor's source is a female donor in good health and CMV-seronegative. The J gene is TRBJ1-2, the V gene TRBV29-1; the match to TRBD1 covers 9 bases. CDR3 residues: CSVEIGQGTGYTF. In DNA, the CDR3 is TGCAGCGTTGAAATAGGACAGGGGACTGGCTACACCTTC.